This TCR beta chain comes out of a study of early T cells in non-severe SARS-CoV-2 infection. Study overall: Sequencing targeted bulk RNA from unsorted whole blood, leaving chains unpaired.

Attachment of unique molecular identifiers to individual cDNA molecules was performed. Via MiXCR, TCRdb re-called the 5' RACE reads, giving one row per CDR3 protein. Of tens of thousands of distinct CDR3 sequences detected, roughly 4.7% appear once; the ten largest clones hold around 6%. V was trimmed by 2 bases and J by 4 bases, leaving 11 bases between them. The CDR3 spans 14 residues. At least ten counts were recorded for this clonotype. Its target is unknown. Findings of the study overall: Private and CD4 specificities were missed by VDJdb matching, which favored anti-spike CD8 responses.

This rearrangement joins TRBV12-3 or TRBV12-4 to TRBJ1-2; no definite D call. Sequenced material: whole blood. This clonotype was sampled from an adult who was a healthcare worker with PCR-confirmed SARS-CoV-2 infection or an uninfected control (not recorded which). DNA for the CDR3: TGTGCCAGCAGTTTAAGTCGTCGAAGCTATGGCTACACCTTC. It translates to CASSLSRRSYGYTF.